This passage covers 8 T cell receptor beta chains from one sample sequenced in a study of cytomegalovirus exposure and HLA in healthy donors (TCRdb year 2017). Preparation of the library involved the immunoSEQ multiplex PCR assay. For the multiplex PCR, a mixture combining 60 forward primers for TCR Vbeta segments and 13 reverse primers for TCR Jbeta segments was used. TCRdb took over this immuneACCESS table, retaining in-frame rearrangements with V and J assigned. Such tables are incomplete; in checked studies, under half of the missing clones stem from an unresolved V gene, and the remainder is unexplained. For this sample there are 55,000 to 75,000 clones; around 87% appear just once. The ten most abundant clones make up about 1.5% of the sample. The sequenced material came from PBMCs. The receptors derive from a man aged 18 to 35 in good health and CMV-seronegative.

This clone was found once. The rearrangement uses TRBV5-1 and TRBJ1-2, with D possibly being TRBD1 (6 bases). V lost 4 bases, J lost 9 bases, and 16 bases lay in between. Germline V gene sequence: CDR1 SGHRS, CDR2 YFSETQ. CDR3 length equals 13 residues. CDR3 residues: CASSLDRSWSYTF. The CDR3 DNA is TGCGCCAGCAGCCTCGACAGGTCCTGGAGCTACACCTTC.

This clone was seen just once. The V gene is TRBV5-1, the J gene TRBJ1-1, with a tentative D call TRBD1 (6 bases). V was trimmed by 0 bases and J by 7 bases, leaving 13 bases between them. The CDR3 runs to 14 residues. Germline V CDR1 and CDR2: SGHRS, YFSETQ. The CDR3 reads CASSLELQGNEAFF. CDR3 nucleotide sequence: TGCGCCAGCAGCTTGGAGCTACAGGGTAATGAAGCTTTCTTT.

The CDR3 is CASSVGPESGYTF. CDR3 coding DNA: TGTGCCAGCAGCGTAGGCCCCGAGAGTGGCTACACCTTC. The genes are TRBV9 and TRBJ1-2; D gene ambiguous. The CDR3 is 13 residues long. Germline CDR1 SGDLS, CDR2 YYNGEE. V was clipped by 0 bases and J by 7 bases, with 10 bases between them.

This clone was counted a few times. This chain uses TRBV5-4 with TRBJ2-7; possible D gene TRBD1, 5 bases. The germline V and J ends were trimmed by 0 bases and 2 bases, with 9 bases remaining between them. This CDR3 has 14 residues. CDR1 SGHNT and CDR2 YYREEE come from the germline V gene (reference sequence). CDR3 amino acids: CASSLEAGPYEQYF. For the CDR3, the DNA is TGTGCCAGCAGCTTGGAGGCAGGGCCCTACGAGCAGTACTTC.

The rearrangement uses TRBV6-1 and TRBJ1-2; TRBD1 agrees at 10 bases. The V gene's germline CDR1 is MNHNS and CDR2 SASEGT. V was clipped by 7 bases and J by 5 bases; unmatched bases: 7. The CDR3 covers 14 residues. CDR3 in DNA: TGTGCCAGCACTTTGGACAGGGGGTTTTATGGCTACACCTTC. Protein: CASTLDRGFYGYTF.

The table lists this clone with a count of one. The chain recombines TRBV2 with TRBJ2-5; D is possibly TRBD2 (5 bases). Trimming shortened V by 2 bases and J by 3 bases, and 13 bases separated the two germline ends. The CDR3 length is 15 residues. The germline V gene encodes CDR1 SNHLY and CDR2 FYNNEI. This chain's CDR3 is CASSERRTGEETQYF. The DNA for the CDR3 is TGTGCCAGCAGTGAACGCCGGACCGGGGAAGAGACCCAGTACTTC.

V usage is TRBV7-9 and J usage is TRBJ2-7, with D unclear. Germline V lookup: CDR1 SEHNR, CDR2 FQNEAQ (reference sequence). With 5 bases removed from V and 2 bases from J, the gap between germline ends came to 16 bases. This CDR3 is 15 amino acids long. The DNA of the CDR3 is TGTGCCAGCAGCCGAACTAACCTGCCCACCTACGAGCAGTACTTC. Its protein product is CASSRTNLPTYEQYF. Filled out from reference TRBV7-9 and TRBJ2-7, the complete variable domain reads DTGVSQNPRHKITKRGQNVTFRCDPISEHNRLYWYRQTLGQGPEFLTYFQNEAQLEKSRLLSDRFSAERPKGSFSTLEIQRTEQGDSAMYLCASSRTNLPTYEQYFGPGTRLTVT.

The chain recombines TRBV28 with TRBJ1-2; 12 bases map to TRBD1. The CDR3 runs to 15 residues. Germline lookup yields CDR1 MDHEN and CDR2 SYDVKM. J lost 8 bases, V lost 5 bases, and 9 bases had no gene match. The CDR3 DNA sequence: TGTGCCAGCAGTGCCCCGGGACAGGGGGCAATCGGCTACACCTTC. This codes for CASSAPGQGAIGYTF.